This entry lists 11 T cell receptor beta chains sequenced from one sample in a study of regulatory T cells in long-lasting Graves disease. According to the study, TCR beta libraries were built with iRepertoire HTBI primers and CDR3-region Arm-PCR. MiXCR, applied by TCRdb to the multiplex PCR reads, yields one record per CDR3 protein. The sample records under 500,000 distinct CDR3 sequences, around 20% being singletons. Time point denoted: persistent/refractory GD, antithyroid drugs over 5 years with positive TRAb. RNA isolated from PBMCs was used to make the TCR library. The sequences come from peripheral blood mononuclear cells (PBMCs), collected when the disease was refractory, from a patient treated with antithyroid drugs. These TCRs come from a female donor with Graves disease.

This chain links TRBV6-1 with TRBJ2-7; 12 bases map to TRBD1. CDR3 length: 15 amino acids. The V and J ends lost 6 bases and 5 bases, in that order; junction bases with no gene match: 8. Germline CDR1 is MNHNS and CDR2 is SASEGT. The CDR3 coding sequence is TGTGCCAGCAGATCTGGGGGACAGGGGGCAAACGAGCAGTACTTC. This sequence encodes CASRSGGQGANEQYF.

Turning to this clonotype: Since a much larger clone is just one base distant, this may be a read error. The V and J genes are TRBV15 and TRBJ2-5, with a possible D match to TRBD1 (6 bases). The end of the DNA aligns better with TRBJ2-1, so the J call may be wrong. The CDR3 length is 15 residues. Germline values: CDR1 LNHNV, CDR2 YYDKDF (reference sequence). CDR3 in amino acids: CVTSRSRDIGNEQFF. DNA of the CDR3: TGTGTCACCAGCAGATCCCGGGACATTGGCAATGAGCAGTTCTTC.

This clonotype was counted many times. The V gene is TRBV2, the J gene TRBJ2-2, with 7 bases fitting TRBD1. The CDR3 runs 14 residues. The V gene end was trimmed by 7 bases and the J gene end by 7 bases; junction bases not matched to a gene: 9. Germline-derived CDR1 and CDR2 are SNHLY and FYNNEI. In DNA form, the CDR3 reads TGTGCCAGCATCCCCCAGGGGGTTGGCGGGGAGCTGTTTTTT. It codes for CASIPQGVGGELFF.

As DNA, the CDR3 is TGTGCCAGCAGTTACGGGACAGGCCTCCGTCAGCCCCAGCATTTT. Amino acids: CASSYGTGLRQPQHF. This sequence joins TRBV6-5 and TRBJ1-5; 8 bases agree with TRBD1. The CDR3 sequence is 15 residues long. Germline V gene sequence: CDR1 MNHEY, CDR2 SVGAGI. The V segment lost 2 bases and the J segment 6 bases; nucleotides outside the gene matches: 6.

In this sample, this clonotype turned up many times. The chain recombines TRBV12-3 or TRBV12-4 with TRBJ1-5; D gene uncertain. Trimming cost V 5 bases and J 3 bases, with 8 bases left between them. The CDR3 extends over 13 amino acids. CDR3 in DNA: TGTGCCAGCAGTAAGGTTTCCAATCAGCCCCAGCATTTT. The encoded protein is CASSKVSNQPQHF.

This clonotype showed up many times. The chain employs TRBV20-1 and TRBJ2-7, with D unresolved. With 6 bases removed from V and 1 base from J, the gap between germline ends came to 22 bases. CDR1 DFQATT and CDR2 SNEGSKA come from the germline V gene (reference sequence). This CDR3 is 16 amino acids long. The CDR3 bases are TGCAGTGCCGTCCCGGAGACGGATGCCTATTCCTACGAGCAGTACTTC. Its translation: CSAVPETDAYSYEQYF.

Concerning this clonotype itself: This may come from a read error, since a much larger clone is one base off. This chain links TRBV6-1 with TRBJ1-1; D unresolved. The CDR3 contains 12 residues. Germline V lookup: CDR1 MNHNS, CDR2 SASEGT. This CDR3 is CASSPVNTEASF. The CDR3 coding sequence is TGTGCCAGCAGTCCGGTAAACACTGAAGCTTCCTTT.

This clonotype was counted many times. The chain is built from TRBV7-2 and TRBJ2-3; TRBD2 is a possible D gene (6 bases). Trimming took 5 bases from V and 2 from J, leaving 11 bases between them. The CDR3 runs 14 residues. Germline loops: CDR1 SGHTA, CDR2 FQGNSA. This CDR3 reads CASSPPSDTDTQYF. The CDR3 DNA sequence: TGTGCCAGCAGCCCCCCTAGCGACACAGATACGCAGTATTTT.

This clonotype was detected many times. V is TRBV28 and J is TRBJ1-2; D gene uncertain. The CDR3 is 12 amino acids. Trimming cost V 3 bases and J 2 bases, with 4 bases left between them. Per the germline V gene, CDR1 is MDHEN and CDR2 is SYDVKM. The CDR3 coding sequence is TGTGCCAGCAGTTTTGACAACTATGGCTACACCTTC. This sequence encodes CASSFDNYGYTF.

This clonotype showed up just a few times. The chain uses TRBV5-1 and TRBJ2-7; 13 nucleotides align to TRBD2. This CDR3 has 16 amino acids. The germline gives CDR1 SGHRS, CDR2 YFSETQ. Germline trimming cut 3 bases from V and 4 bases from J; bases unmatched to any gene: 7. The CDR3 here is CASSSIGLAGVYEQYF. The CDR3 region has the DNA TGCGCCAGCAGCTCCATCGGACTAGCGGGAGTGTACGAGCAGTACTTC.

This clonotype was detected many times. The chain couples TRBV12-3 or TRBV12-4 to TRBJ1-1, with TRBD1 matching over 9 bases. CDR3 length: 15 residues. With 5 bases clipped from V and 3 bases from J, the junction kept 7 bases outside the gene matches. CDR3 amino acids: CASSPRDRADTEAFF. In DNA, the CDR3 is TGTGCCAGCAGTCCCCGGGACAGGGCGGACACTGAAGCTTTCTTT.